This T cell receptor (beta chain) was documented in a study of cytomegalovirus exposure and HLA in healthy donors. Study observations and caveats: Per published accounts, TCR beta sequences correctly predicted the HLA-A and HLA-B alleles of most subjects. In a later analysis, a genetic analysis reported fewer productive-TCR N-insertions in an Asian-associated ancestry cluster than the cohort average.

PCR used 60 Vbeta primers and 13 Jbeta primers. Only in-frame clones appear in the TCRdb table, and some are missing; sequencing was by immunoSEQ multiplex PCR. Of 150,000 to 200,000 clones in the sample, around four fifths were seen once. This clone was observed a handful of times. The antigen remains undetermined. The source is a young man in good health and CMV-seropositive. The specimen was PBMCs.

CDR3 in amino acids: CASSQVGLKNEQFF. CDR3 nucleotide sequence: TGCGCCAGCAGCCAAGTGGGACTAAAGAATGAGCAGTTCTTC. The chain links TRBV4-1 to TRBJ2-1, with 7 bases matching TRBD2. J was trimmed by 7 bases and V by 1 base; bases with no gene match: 4. Germline V gene lookup returns CDR1 MGHRA and CDR2 YSYEKL. The CDR3 sequence is 14 residues long.